The 13 T cell receptor beta chains presented below share a single source sample, sequenced in a study of OX40 agonist ivuxolimab in advanced cancers. Using immunoSEQ multiplex PCR, the repertoire was profiled, and TCRdb retains in-frame clones only, with some absent. The sample includes roughly 70,000 clones, 80% to 90% of them seen just once. The material was CD4+ or CD8+ T cells sorted from blood, obtained in a trial of the OX40 agonist ivuxolimab. The receptors shown here come from an adult with an advanced solid tumor such as melanoma, head and neck, liver or kidney cancer.

This chain's CDR3 is CSVEDLRRGETQYF. CDR3 coding DNA: TGCAGCGTTGAAGATTTAAGGAGGGGGGAGACCCAGTACTTC. This chain uses TRBV29-1 with TRBJ2-5, with D possibly being TRBD1 or TRBD2 (6 bases each). V shed 0 bases and J shed 5 bases, with 13 bases lying between them. The germline CDR1 and CDR2 sequences are SQVTM and ANQGSEA. This CDR3 region has 14 residues.

The chain links TRBV9 to TRBJ2-1; a weak D match, TRBD1 (6 bases). Germline V gene data show CDR1 as SGDLS and CDR2 as YYNGEE. The CDR3 is 14 amino acids. V lost 1 base and J 4 bases, leaving 9 bases between the germline ends. CDR3 sequence reads: CASSVQDRYNEQFF. CDR3 bases: TGTGCCAGCAGCGTACAGGACAGATACAATGAGCAGTTCTTC.

The gene calls are TRBV18 and TRBJ1-4; no definite D call. Germline V gene lookup returns CDR1 KGHSH and CDR2 LQKENI. The CDR3 covers 15 residues. Trimming shortened V by 3 bases and J by 0 bases, and 8 bases separated the two germline ends. CDR3 residues: CASSPRSSTNEKLFF. The CDR3 bases are TGTGCCAGCTCACCCCGGTCCTCAACTAATGAAAAACTGTTTTTT.

There are a few counts of this clone. The genes are TRBV6-5 and TRBJ2-5; TRBD2 might be the D (5 bases). Trimming shortened V by 3 bases and J by 5 bases, and 19 bases separated the two germline ends. This CDR3 contains 16 residues. Germline V gene lookup returns CDR1 MNHEY and CDR2 SVGAGI. The CDR3 bases are TGTGCCAGCAGTTATGGATTGACGGGTGCGGGCGAGACCCAGTACTTC. Protein: CASSYGLTGAGETQYF.

The rearrangement uses TRBV30 and TRBJ1-1, with 9 bases matching TRBD1. The CDR3 covers 19 residues. Germline trimming cut 1 base from V and 1 base from J; bases unmatched to any gene: 16. CDR1 and CDR2 from the germline V gene are GTSNPN and SVGIG (reference sequence). The chain's CDR3 is CAWSASRDRAFRRNTEAFF. As DNA, the CDR3 is TGTGCCTGGAGTGCTTCCCGGGACAGGGCGTTTCGTAGGAACACTGAAGCTTTCTTT.

The gene calls are TRBV27 and TRBJ1-1; a weak D match, TRBD1 (5 bases). The V end was cut by 0 bases, the J end by 8 bases, with 19 bases between. The CDR3 has 16 residues. Germline V gene lookup returns CDR1 MNHEY and CDR2 SMNVEV (reference sequence). The CDR3: CASSLSSGTGPREAFF. Here the CDR3 DNA reads TGTGCCAGCAGTTTATCGTCCGGGACGGGGCCCCGGGAAGCTTTCTTT.

The rearrangement links TRBV19 to TRBJ2-1, with TRBD2 identical over 12 bases. Germline-derived CDR1 and CDR2 are LNHDA and SQIVND (reference sequence). V was clipped by 7 bases and J by 7 bases; unmatched bases: 11. This CDR3 spans 16 amino acids. The CDR3 region is CASKASGRAYKNEQFF. The DNA of the CDR3 is TGTGCCAGTAAGGCTAGCGGGAGGGCCTATAAAAATGAGCAGTTCTTC.

The CDR3 is CASSLKRGSPLHF. CDR3 in DNA: TGTGCCAGCAGCTTAAAGAGGGGCTCACCCCTCCACTTT. The chain employs TRBV11-2 and TRBJ1-6, with D perhaps TRBD1 (5 bases). CDR3 length equals 13 residues. In germline, CDR1 is SGHAT, CDR2 FQNNGV. Between the trimmed V and J ends, which lost 2 bases and 10 bases, there was a span of 9 bases.

The V and J genes are TRBV4-1 and TRBJ2-7; 10 positions agree with TRBD2. J was trimmed by 7 bases and V by 3 bases; bases with no gene match: 12. CDR1 is MGHRA and CDR2 is YSYEKL in the germline V gene. This CDR3 comprises 16 residues. Here the CDR3 reads CASSQPTSSGRSEQYF. The DNA of the CDR3 is TGCGCCAGCAGCCAGCCTACAAGTAGCGGGAGGAGTGAGCAGTACTTC.

This chain joins TRBV25-1 and TRBJ2-5, with D possibly being TRBD1 (5 bases). Germline V CDR1 and CDR2: MGHDK, SYGVNS. Deletions cut 2 bases from V and 1 base from J, with 5 bases between. The CDR3 runs to 13 residues. CDR3 sequence (DNA): TGTGCCAGCAGTGAAGGGGCCCAAGAGACCCAGTACTTC. Translated: CASSEGAQETQYF.

This clone is deemed medium-sized (0.01 to 0.1%). The same CDR3 is also encoded by other DNA sequences in this sample. The genes are TRBV2 and TRBJ1-2; 12 bases are shared with TRBD1. Germline-derived CDR1 and CDR2 are SNHLY and FYNNEI. The CDR3 has 15 amino acids. With V trimmed by 8 bases and J by 8 bases, 12 bases remained unmatched. Here the CDR3 DNA reads TGTGCCAGCCAGGGACAGGGGGCACCGTTGGGCGGCTACACCTTC. Amino acid sequence: CASQGQGAPLGGYTF.

V and J are TRBV30 and TRBJ1-5; TRBD1 agrees at 11 bases. V was clipped by 1 base and J by 7 bases; unmatched bases: 3. Germline V lookup: CDR1 GTSNPN, CDR2 SVGIG (reference sequence). The CDR3 is made up of 14 amino acids. The CDR3 sequence is CAWSGGTGGQPQHF. DNA of the CDR3: TGTGCCTGGAGTGGCGGGACAGGGGGACAGCCCCAGCATTTT.

J is TRBJ2-3 and V is TRBV6-5; 12 positions match TRBD2. CDR1 is MNHEY, CDR2 SVGAGI, per germline. The junction had 6 bases not matched to a gene; V was cut back by 5 bases and J by 6 bases. This CDR3 is 15 amino acids long. CDR3 amino acids: CASSQLAGGLDTQYF. The CDR3 DNA reads as TGTGCCAGCAGTCAACTAGCGGGAGGTCTCGATACGCAGTATTTT.